Presented here are 20 T cell receptor beta chains from one specimen sequenced in a study of esophageal squamous cell carcinoma tumors (dated by TCRdb to about 2021). Library preparation employed 5' RACE. Sequencing took place on an Illumina MiSeq. PCR with KAPA HiFi used TCRalpha or TCRbeta constant-region primers plus a P20EA primer, followed by nested second PCR with CA2 or CB2. Amplification of TCR genes was performed by unbiased adaptor ligation RT-PCR, in which reverse transcription was carried out with Superscript III and a polyT18-containing BSL-18E primer. TCRdb redid the processing of the public reads, applying fastp at Q25 and MiXCR, and retained in-frame beta chains. Under each unique CDR3 protein, matching rows form one entry showing the most common genes and DNA. This sample gives about 1,200 distinct CDR3 sequences in total; about 13% of them show up just once. Together, the top ten hold roughly 31% of the sample.

The material sequenced was tumor tissue. The receptors originated from a man aged 45-79 years with esophageal squamous cell carcinoma.

By sample share, this clonotype is large (0.1 to 1%). The chain couples TRBV27 to TRBJ1-4; D ambiguous. This CDR3 is built from 15 residues. CDR1 is MNHEY and CDR2 is SMNVEV in the germline V gene (reference sequence). The V and J ends lost 5 bases and 4 bases respectively, with 14 bases between them. CDR3: CASSKGDTDNEKLFF. The CDR3 DNA reads TGTGCCAGCAGTAAAGGTGACACCGATAATGAAAAACTGTTTTTT.

The chain links TRBV6-1 to TRBJ2-1; D perhaps matches TRBD2 (6 bases). The CDR3 contains 15 residues. Germline V CDR1 and CDR2: MNHNS, SASEGT. The V and J ends lost 4 bases and 6 bases respectively, with 16 bases between them. This chain's CDR3 is CASSALTGVPNEQFF. Here the CDR3 DNA reads TGTGCCAGCAGTGCACTAACGGGAGTGCCCAATGAGCAGTTCTTC.

By share, this clonotype counts as medium-sized. The V gene is TRBV7-8, the J gene TRBJ2-2, with 7 positions matching TRBD2. The CDR3 is 16 amino acids. Trimming cost V 5 bases and J 7 bases; bases outside gene matches: 13. From germline, CDR1 is SGHVS and CDR2 FQNEAQ. The CDR3 nucleotides are TGTGCCAGCAGCCTAGTGGGCGGGAGCAACCTCGGGGAGCTGTTTTTT. It yields the protein CASSLVGGSNLGELFF. The entire variable domain, with the rest obtained from reference TRBV7-8 and TRBJ2-2, is as follows: GAGVSQSPRYKVAKRGQDVALRCDPISGHVSLFWYQQALGQGPEFLTYFQNEAQLDKSGLPSDRFFAERPEGSVSTLKIQRTQQEDSAVYLCASSLVGGSNLGELFFGEGSRLTVL.

This clonotype is termed medium-sized. The chain uses TRBV19 and TRBJ2-3; D is perhaps TRBD2 (6 bases). V was cut by 1 base and J by 2 bases, with 13 bases left in between. CDR3 length: 16 amino acids. CDR1 and CDR2 from the germline V gene are LNHDA and SQIVND (reference sequence). CDR3 in DNA: TGTGCCAGTAGTATAGGATTCCGGGGGAACACAGATACGCAGTATTTT. Translating gives CASSIGFRGNTDTQYF.

This clonotype counts as medium-sized (0.01 to 0.1%). The rearrangement links TRBV12-3 or TRBV12-4 to TRBJ1-1; D gene ambiguous. Between the trimmed V and J ends, which lost 4 bases and 0 bases, there was a span of 6 bases. This CDR3 region has 13 residues. The CDR3 sequence is CASSSGVNTEAFF. The CDR3 bases are TGTGCCAGCAGTTCTGGGGTGAACACTGAAGCTTTCTTT.

This clonotype occurred a few times. The chain is built from TRBV19 and TRBJ2-3, with D hard to call. The CDR3 spans 13 residues. Between the trimmed V and J ends, which lost 8 bases and 2 bases, there was a span of 11 bases. Germline V CDR1 and CDR2: LNHDA, SQIVND (reference sequence). The CDR3: CASGFINTDTQYF. The CDR3 region has the DNA TGTGCCAGTGGGTTCATCAACACAGATACGCAGTATTTT.

The table lists this clonotype with a few counts. This rearrangement joins TRBV20-1 to TRBJ1-2, with D unclear. CDR3 length equals 12 residues. V lost 0 bases and J 5 bases, leaving 7 bases between the germline ends. Germline-derived CDR1 and CDR2 are DFQATT and SNEGSKA (reference sequence). The CDR3 loop is CSAREGTYGYTF. DNA for the CDR3: TGCAGTGCTAGAGAGGGTACTTATGGCTACACCTTC.

This clonotype is medium-sized within its sample. V and J are TRBV27 and TRBJ2-2; tentative D call: TRBD2 (6 bases). This CDR3 is built from 14 residues. The V end was cut by 5 bases, the J end by 6 bases, with 13 bases between. Germline CDR1 and CDR2: MNHEY and SMNVEV (reference sequence). CDR3 region: CASSPRDFSGELFF. DNA for the CDR3: TGTGCCAGCAGTCCGCGGGACTTTTCCGGGGAGCTGTTTTTT.

This clonotype rates as large. V gene TRBV3-1 combines with J gene TRBJ2-7; D unresolved. Germline values: CDR1 LGHDT, CDR2 YNNKEL (reference sequence). The V end lost 6 bases, the J end lost 2 bases, and 14 bases lay between the germline ends. The length of the CDR3 is 14 residues. The CDR3 nucleotides read TGTGCCAGCAGTGATCGACTTGGCCCCTACGAGCAGTACTTC. Its protein product is CASSDRLGPYEQYF.

In regard to this clonotype: This may stem from a read error, because a much larger clone lies one nucleotide away. J is TRBJ1-1 and V is TRBV2, with D possibly being TRBD1 (5 bases). The germline V gene has CDR1 SNHLY and CDR2 FYNNEI. This CDR3 contains 13 residues. Trimming removed 9 bases at V and 1 base at J, with 12 bases between. The CDR3 here is CARTGAANTEAFF. CDR3 in DNA: TGTGCCAGAACCGGGGCGGCGAACACTGAAGCTTTCTTT.

This clonotype is categorized as medium-sized. The rearrangement joins TRBV4-1 to TRBJ1-5; D is unresolved. Germline-derived CDR1 and CDR2 are MGHRA and YSYEKL. V was shortened by 0 bases and J by 2 bases, with 8 bases between the two germline ends. The CDR3 spans 15 residues. The CDR3 DNA sequence: TGCGCCAGCAGCCAAGAGGGGTACCGCAATCAGCCCCAGCATTTT. The encoded protein is CASSQEGYRNQPQHF.

The sample holds a few counts of this clonotype. A much larger clone is a single base away; this may be a read error. The chain uses TRBV2 and TRBJ2-1; no reliable D call. The CDR3 extends over 13 amino acids. Looked up from germline, CDR1 is SNHLY and CDR2 is FYNNEI. V gave up 8 bases and J gave up 2 bases, with 10 bases separating them. The CDR3, as DNA: TGTGCCAGCCGAAGCAGTGCCTACAATGAGCAGTTCTTC. This codes for CASRSSAYNEQFF.

This clonotype is labeled as medium-sized. The genes are TRBV10-2 and TRBJ2-5; a weak D match, TRBD2 (5 bases). The CDR3 runs 13 residues. Between the trimmed V and J ends, which lost 10 bases and 5 bases, there was a span of 17 bases. Germline CDR1 is WSHSY and CDR2 is SAAADI. The CDR3 DNA follows: TGCGCCACCGGAGAGGCCGGCGGGGAGACCCAGTACTTC. Protein product: CATGEAGGETQYF.

Of note for this clonotype: This may be a read error, as it is one base from a much larger clone. This rearrangement joins TRBV2 to TRBJ1-4; D is possibly TRBD1 (5 bases). Trimming cost V 6 bases and J 5 bases, with 16 bases left between them. This CDR3 spans 15 amino acids. The V gene's germline CDR1 is SNHLY and CDR2 FYNNEI. The CDR3 sequence is CASRVTGAENEKLFF. In DNA form, the CDR3 reads TGTGCCAGCAGGGTAACCGGGGCGGAGAATGAAAAACTGTTTTTT.

This clonotype ranks as medium-sized. The chain recombines TRBV13 with TRBJ2-1, with 9 bases aligning to TRBD2. This CDR3 has 17 residues. Germline lookup yields CDR1 PRHDT and CDR2 FYEKMQ (reference sequence). J gave up 0 bases and V 2 bases, and 5 bases lay outside the gene matches. For the CDR3, the DNA is TGTGCCAGCAGCTTACAAAGCGGGGGGAGCTCCTACAATGAGCAGTTCTTC. It encodes CASSLQSGGSSYNEQFF.

This clonotype was seen more than once but under ten times. This may come from a read error, since a much larger clone is one base off. For the CDR3, the DNA is TGTGCCAGCAGTGCCCCTTGGCGGAAGGGCCGAGAGACCCAGTACTTC. Protein sequence: CASSAPWRKGRETQYF. The V gene is TRBV28, the J gene TRBJ2-5; D is unclear. The V gene lost 5 bases and the J gene lost 4 bases, with 20 bases spanning the gap. Germline V CDR1 and CDR2: MDHEN, SYDVKM. The CDR3 extends over 16 amino acids.

Concerning this clonotype: Given a much more abundant clone one base away, this may be a read error. The genes are TRBV5-8 and TRBJ1-2; D call uncertain. Trimming cost V 4 bases and J 4 bases, with 14 bases left between them. Germline-derived CDR1 and CDR2 are SGHTS and YDEGEE. The CDR3 is 14 residues long. The CDR3 region has the DNA TGTGCCAGCAGCCCCAGTGAGGTCCTCTATGGCTACACCTTC. Its translation: CASSPSEVLYGYTF.

This clonotype is labeled as medium-sized. The V gene is TRBV19, the J gene TRBJ2-7; D is ambiguous. Between the trimmed V and J ends, which lost 5 bases and 0 bases, there was a span of 5 bases. CDR3 size: 12 residues. The germline V gene encodes CDR1 LNHDA and CDR2 SQIVND (reference sequence). The CDR3 region is CASSDPSYEQYF. In DNA, the CDR3 is TGTGCCAGTAGTGACCCCTCCTACGAGCAGTACTTC.

This clonotype counts as medium-sized. The chain employs TRBV20-1 and TRBJ2-5; D uncertain. V dropped 5 bases and J dropped 4 bases, with 11 bases sitting between them. The germline V gene has CDR1 DFQATT and CDR2 SNEGSKA (reference sequence). This CDR3 region has 12 residues. The CDR3 reads CSAAAPSETQYF. The CDR3 DNA follows: TGCAGTGCTGCGGCCCCCTCAGAGACCCAGTACTTC.

This clonotype is medium-sized in the sample. V gene TRBV27 combines with J gene TRBJ2-2; D gene uncertain. The CDR3 has 15 amino acids. V lost 1 base to trimming and J lost 0 bases, with 6 bases between them. Germline assignment: CDR1 MNHEY and CDR2 SMNVEV (reference sequence). CDR3: CASSLWTANTGELFF. The DNA of the CDR3 is TGTGCCAGCAGTTTATGGACCGCGAACACCGGGGAGCTGTTTTTT.